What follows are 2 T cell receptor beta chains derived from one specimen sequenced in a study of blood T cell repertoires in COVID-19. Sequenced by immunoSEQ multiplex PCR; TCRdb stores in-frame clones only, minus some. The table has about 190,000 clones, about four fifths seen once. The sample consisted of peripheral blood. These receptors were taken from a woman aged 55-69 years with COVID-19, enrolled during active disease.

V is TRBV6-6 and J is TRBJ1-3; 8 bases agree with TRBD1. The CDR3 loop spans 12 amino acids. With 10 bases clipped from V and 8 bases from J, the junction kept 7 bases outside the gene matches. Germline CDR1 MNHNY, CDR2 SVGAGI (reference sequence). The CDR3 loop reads CATEDRGYTIYF. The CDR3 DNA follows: TGTGCCACCGAAGACAGGGGCTACACCATATATTTT.

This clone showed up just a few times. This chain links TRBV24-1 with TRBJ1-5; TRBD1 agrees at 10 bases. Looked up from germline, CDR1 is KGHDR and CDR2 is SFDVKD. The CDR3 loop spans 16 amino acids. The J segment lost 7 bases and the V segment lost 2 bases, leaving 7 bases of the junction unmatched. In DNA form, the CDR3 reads TGTGCCACCAGTGATTCGGGACAGGGGTTTTGGCAGCCCCAGCATTTT. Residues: CATSDSGQGFWQPQHF.